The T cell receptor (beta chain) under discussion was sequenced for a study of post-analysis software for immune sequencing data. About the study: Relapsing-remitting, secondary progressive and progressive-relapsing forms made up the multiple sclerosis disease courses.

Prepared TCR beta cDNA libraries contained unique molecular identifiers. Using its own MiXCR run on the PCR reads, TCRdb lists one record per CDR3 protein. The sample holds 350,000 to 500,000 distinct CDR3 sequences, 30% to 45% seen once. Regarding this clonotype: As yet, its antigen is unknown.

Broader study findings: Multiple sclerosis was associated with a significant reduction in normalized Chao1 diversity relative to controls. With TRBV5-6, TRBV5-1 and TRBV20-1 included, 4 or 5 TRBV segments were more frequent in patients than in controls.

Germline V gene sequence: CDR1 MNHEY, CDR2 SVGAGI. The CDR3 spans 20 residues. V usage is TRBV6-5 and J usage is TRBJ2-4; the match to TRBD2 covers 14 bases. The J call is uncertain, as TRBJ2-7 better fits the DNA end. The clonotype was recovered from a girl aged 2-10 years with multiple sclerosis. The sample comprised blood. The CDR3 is CASSYRFLGTSGSKAYEQYF. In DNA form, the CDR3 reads TGTGCCAGCAGTTACCGGTTCCTCGGGACTAGCGGGAGTAAGGCCTACGAGCAGTACTTC.